This T cell receptor beta chain is drawn from a study of cytomegalovirus exposure and HLA in healthy donors. Looked up from germline, CDR1 is KGHSH and CDR2 is LQKENI. The CDR3 totals 15 residues. It was healthy bone marrow donors who served as donors. In regard to this clone: Its specificity is unknown. The germline gene is not matched at one end of the junction; a read error may be the cause.

This PCR relied on a set of 60 Vbeta primers and 13 Jbeta primers. Sequenced by immunoSEQ multiplex PCR; TCRdb stores in-frame clones only, minus some. The table shows around 70,000 clones, with approximately 79% occurring only once. General study points: In terms of immune exposure information, only CMV serostatus was available. When analyzed later, the rates of TCR association showed variation by HLA locus, with DRB1 the most and HLA-C the fewest. It was fewer than 200 TCR beta chains that were listed as cytomegalovirus-associated.

The receptor comes from a woman aged 40 to 50 in good health and CMV-seropositive. The chain uses TRBV18 and TRBJ1-6; D is unresolved. Sequencing was performed on PBMCs. CDR3 bases: TGTGCCAGCTCACCAGAGTCTTCCTCTAATTCACCCCTCCACTTT. Its protein is CASSPESSSNSPLHF.